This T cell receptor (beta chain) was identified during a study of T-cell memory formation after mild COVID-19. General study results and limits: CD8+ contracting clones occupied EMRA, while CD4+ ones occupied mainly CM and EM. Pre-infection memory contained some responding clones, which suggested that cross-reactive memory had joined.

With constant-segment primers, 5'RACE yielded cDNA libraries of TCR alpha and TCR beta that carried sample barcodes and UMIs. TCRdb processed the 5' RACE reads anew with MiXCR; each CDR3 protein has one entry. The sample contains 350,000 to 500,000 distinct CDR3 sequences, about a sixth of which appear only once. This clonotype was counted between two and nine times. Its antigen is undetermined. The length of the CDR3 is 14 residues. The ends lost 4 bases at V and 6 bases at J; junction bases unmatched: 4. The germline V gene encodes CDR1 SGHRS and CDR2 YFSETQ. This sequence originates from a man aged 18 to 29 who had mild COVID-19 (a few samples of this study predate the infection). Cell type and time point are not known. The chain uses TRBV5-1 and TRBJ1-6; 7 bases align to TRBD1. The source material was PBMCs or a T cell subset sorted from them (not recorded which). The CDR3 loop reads CASSLGQSNSPLHF. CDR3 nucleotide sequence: TGCGCCAGCAGCCTGGGACAGTCTAATTCACCCCTCCACTTT.